One sample yielded the 23 T cell receptor beta chains listed below, sequenced in a study of T cell responses to AZD1222 COVID-19 vaccine. Data came from immunoSEQ multiplex PCR; TCRdb stores just in-frame clones and leaves some out. This table has approximately 150,000 clones, 88% appearing once. The sample in question was peripheral blood, obtained on day 0 of AZD1222 vaccination. These TCRs come from an adult in good health.

This chain connects TRBV27 to TRBJ2-7; the match to TRBD1 covers 8 bases. This CDR3 has 14 amino acids. The V and J ends lost 7 bases and 4 bases, in that order; junction bases with no gene match: 9. Per the germline V gene, CDR1 is MNHEY and CDR2 is SMNVEV (reference sequence). CDR3 DNA sequence: TGTGCCAGCATGGTCGGCAGGGGGCGTTACGAGCAGTACTTC. This gives the protein CASMVGRGRYEQYF.

The rearrangement links TRBV5-1 to TRBJ2-1, with D possibly matching TRBD1 (6 bases). The CDR3 has 14 residues. V lost 0 bases, J lost 7 bases, and 11 bases lay in between. Looked up from germline, CDR1 is SGHRS and CDR2 is YFSETQ. This CDR3 reads CASSLDGQFNEQFF. As DNA, the CDR3 is TGCGCCAGCAGCTTGGATGGACAGTTTAATGAGCAGTTCTTC.

The gene calls are TRBV7-3 and TRBJ2-3; TRBD2 aligns across 11 bases. The CDR3 totals 16 residues. Germline CDR1 is SGHTA and CDR2 is FQGTGA. With 3 bases clipped from V and 2 bases from J, the junction kept 4 bases outside the gene matches. The CDR3 loop reads CASSFTSGRATDTQYF. In nucleotides, the CDR3 is TGTGCCAGCAGCTTTACTAGCGGGAGAGCCACAGATACGCAGTATTTT.

The CDR3 reads CATSDPSSSSTDTQYF. The CDR3 DNA follows: TGTGCCACCAGTGACCCCAGTTCCTCTAGCACAGATACGCAGTATTTT. The chain joins TRBV24-1 to TRBJ2-3; D call uncertain. Trimming pared 4 bases from V and 0 bases from J, leaving 13 bases between. Germline CDR1 reads KGHDR; CDR2 reads SFDVKD. The CDR3 has 16 amino acids.

The rearrangement joins TRBV10-3 to TRBJ2-7; D may be TRBD2 (5 bases). The V gene's germline CDR1 is ENHRY and CDR2 SYGVKD. V shed 4 bases and J shed 3 bases, with 16 bases lying between them. This CDR3 has 15 residues. Here the CDR3 reads CAISGSTGSGYEQYF. The CDR3 DNA is TGTGCCATCAGTGGATCGACGGGGTCGGGCTACGAGCAGTACTTC.

This chain's CDR3 is CASSQLTGEGELFF. In nucleotides, the CDR3 is TGTGCCAGCAGCCAACTGACAGGGGAGGGGGAGCTGTTTTTT. This chain connects TRBV5-6 to TRBJ2-2, with 8 bases that match TRBD1. The germline CDR1 and CDR2 sequences are SGHDT and YYEEEE. V shed 4 bases, J shed 8 bases, and the junction held 7 bases outside the gene matches. The CDR3 length is 14 residues.

The V gene is TRBV14, the J gene TRBJ1-1; TRBD1 aligns across 7 bases. Trimming cost V 4 bases and J 0 bases; bases outside gene matches: 5. The CDR3 has 15 residues. Germline loops: CDR1 SGHDN, CDR2 FVKESK. The CDR3 spells CASSLSTGMNTEAFF. CDR3 in DNA: TGTGCCAGCAGCCTTTCGACAGGGATGAACACTGAAGCTTTCTTT.

This clone was observed a single time. This chain uses TRBV30 with TRBJ1-5; the D gene is possibly TRBD1 (5 bases). The CDR3 covers 14 residues. Trimming shortened V by 4 bases and J by 2 bases, and 12 bases separated the two germline ends. Germline V gives CDR1 GTSNPN, CDR2 SVGIG (reference sequence). The CDR3 loop reads CAWKLRGGNQPQHF. The CDR3 coding sequence is TGTGCCTGGAAACTTCGGGGGGGCAATCAGCCCCAGCATTTT.

The rearrangement uses TRBV6-5 and TRBJ1-1, with 8 positions matching TRBD1. Trimming at V came to 6 bases and at J to 5 bases, leaving 5 bases not matched to a gene. In germline, CDR1 is MNHEY, CDR2 SVGAGI. This CDR3 is 13 amino acids long. CDR3 region: CASSDRGSTEAFF. CDR3 nucleotides: TGTGCCAGCAGCGACAGGGGATCGACTGAAGCTTTCTTT.

The chain uses TRBV2 and TRBJ1-2; the match to TRBD1 covers 10 bases. The ends lost 10 bases at V and 5 bases at J; junction bases unmatched: 10. The CDR3 runs 14 residues. The V gene's germline CDR1 is SNHLY and CDR2 FYNNEI. The chain's CDR3 is CAIPFRQGAYGYTF. CDR3 DNA: TGTGCCATCCCCTTCCGACAGGGGGCTTATGGCTACACCTTC.

The J gene is TRBJ2-3, the V gene TRBV7-9; no clear D gene. Germline V gene data show CDR1 as SEHNR and CDR2 as FQNEAQ (reference sequence). Trimming stripped 8 bases from V and 1 base from J, with 10 bases between. The CDR3 is 13 amino acids. The CDR3 is CASGPLGTDTQYF. The CDR3 DNA is TGTGCCAGCGGCCCCCTGGGCACAGATACGCAGTATTTT.

This chain links TRBV6-2 or TRBV6-3 with TRBJ1-6; 9 bases are shared with TRBD1. The junction had 10 bases not matched to a gene; V was cut back by 4 bases and J by 9 bases. CDR1 and CDR2 (germline): MNHEY, SVGEGT. The CDR3 is 16 amino acids. The CDR3 nucleotides are TGTGCCAGCAGTTCCCCGGACAGGGGAGTGAGTTCACCCCTCCACTTT. This gives the protein CASSSPDRGVSSPLHF.

V and J are TRBV28 and TRBJ2-1; D gene unclear. This CDR3 is built from 13 residues. Per germline, CDR1 MDHEN and CDR2 SYDVKM. V shed 3 bases and J shed 7 bases, with 10 bases lying between them. In nucleotides, the CDR3 is TGTGCCAGCAGTTTTCTTCTCCGGAATGAGCAGTTCTTC. It is translated as CASSFLLRNEQFF.

The V and J genes are TRBV13 and TRBJ1-1; no definite D call. V was cut by 1 base and J by 4 bases, with 7 bases left in between. Germline V gene data show CDR1 as PRHDT and CDR2 as FYEKMQ (reference sequence). The CDR3 totals 13 residues. CDR3 sequence reads: CASSLEGGTEAFF. DNA of the CDR3: TGTGCCAGCAGCTTAGAAGGCGGCACTGAAGCTTTCTTT.

This clone was detected ten times or more. V gene TRBV19 combines with J gene TRBJ2-7; D not resolved. The V and J ends lost 4 bases and 3 bases respectively, with 10 bases between them. This CDR3 region has 13 residues. Germline CDR1 and CDR2: LNHDA and SQIVND (reference sequence). For the CDR3, the DNA is TGTGCCAGTAGTAAGGGCAGATACTACGAGCAGTACTTC. Amino acids: CASSKGRYYEQYF.

The chain recombines TRBV7-9 with TRBJ1-3; TRBD1 aligns across 7 bases. The germline CDR1 and CDR2 sequences are SEHNR and FQNEAQ (reference sequence). This CDR3 comprises 15 residues. Trimming removed 1 base from V and 2 bases from J; junction bases left unmatched: 2. The chain's CDR3 is CASSLGGGPGNTIYF. The DNA of the CDR3 is TGTGCCAGCAGCTTAGGAGGGGGCCCTGGAAACACCATATATTTT.

J is TRBJ2-7 and V is TRBV28; 8 bases map to TRBD1. In germline, CDR1 is MDHEN, CDR2 SYDVKM. V lost 5 bases to trimming and J lost 4 bases; unmatched junction nucleotides: 4. This CDR3 comprises 13 residues. CDR3 in amino acids: CASSVQGAYEQYF. The CDR3 DNA follows: TGTGCCAGCAGTGTGCAGGGGGCGTACGAGCAGTACTTC.

This rearrangement joins TRBV6-2 or TRBV6-3 to TRBJ1-2; 8 bases agree with TRBD1. The junction had 13 bases not matched to a gene; V was cut back by 4 bases and J by 12 bases. This CDR3 contains 14 residues. CDR1 MNHEY and CDR2 SVGEGT come from the germline V gene. The CDR3: CASSFTGTGRLDTF. The CDR3 bases are TGTGCCAGCAGTTTTACCGGGACAGGAAGGCTCGACACCTTC.

The chain combines TRBV6-2 or TRBV6-3 with TRBJ1-1, with D unresolved. The CDR3 spans 15 residues. Germline V gene lookup returns CDR1 MNHEY and CDR2 SVGEGT. Trimming shortened V by 6 bases and J by 1 base, and 15 bases separated the two germline ends. The CDR3 here is CASSVLPDGNTEAFF. The DNA of the CDR3 is TGTGCCAGCAGCGTACTTCCGGACGGGAACACTGAAGCTTTCTTT.

V gene TRBV18 combines with J gene TRBJ1-2; tentative D call: TRBD1 (6 bases). This CDR3 has 15 residues. Germline V gives CDR1 KGHSH, CDR2 LQKENI. V gave up 6 bases and J gave up 7 bases, with 21 bases separating them. CDR3 bases: TGTGCCAGCTCCCTGAGGGGGGACGGCGCTTTTGGCTACACCTTC. Residues: CASSLRGDGAFGYTF.

The chain uses TRBV19 and TRBJ2-7; D possibly uses TRBD1 or TRBD2 (5 bases each). Looked up from germline, CDR1 is LNHDA and CDR2 is SQIVND (reference sequence). This CDR3 spans 16 amino acids. Between the trimmed V and J ends, which lost 4 bases and 0 bases, there was a span of 16 bases. The CDR3, as DNA: TGTGCCAGTAGTAATTATGGGGGTCCCCGCTCCTACGAGCAGTACTTC. Amino acid sequence: CASSNYGGPRSYEQYF.

This chain connects TRBV6-5 to TRBJ1-2; D gene unclear. The CDR3 is made up of 11 amino acids. Germline V gene sequence: CDR1 MNHEY, CDR2 SVGAGI. Trimming left V 2 bases short and J 3 bases short, with 1 base between. This CDR3 is CASSYDYGYTF. The DNA of the CDR3 is TGTGCCAGCAGTTACGACTATGGCTACACCTTC.

The genes are TRBV18 and TRBJ1-2; 10 nucleotides match TRBD1. There are 20 residues in the CDR3. Looked up from germline, CDR1 is KGHSH and CDR2 is LQKENI. V lost 4 bases to trimming and J lost 4 bases; unmatched junction nucleotides: 21. In nucleotides, the CDR3 is TGTGCCAGCTCACTAATATTACACCGGGACAGGGGAGATGGCAGCTATGGCTACACCTTC. Amino acids: CASSLILHRDRGDGSYGYTF.